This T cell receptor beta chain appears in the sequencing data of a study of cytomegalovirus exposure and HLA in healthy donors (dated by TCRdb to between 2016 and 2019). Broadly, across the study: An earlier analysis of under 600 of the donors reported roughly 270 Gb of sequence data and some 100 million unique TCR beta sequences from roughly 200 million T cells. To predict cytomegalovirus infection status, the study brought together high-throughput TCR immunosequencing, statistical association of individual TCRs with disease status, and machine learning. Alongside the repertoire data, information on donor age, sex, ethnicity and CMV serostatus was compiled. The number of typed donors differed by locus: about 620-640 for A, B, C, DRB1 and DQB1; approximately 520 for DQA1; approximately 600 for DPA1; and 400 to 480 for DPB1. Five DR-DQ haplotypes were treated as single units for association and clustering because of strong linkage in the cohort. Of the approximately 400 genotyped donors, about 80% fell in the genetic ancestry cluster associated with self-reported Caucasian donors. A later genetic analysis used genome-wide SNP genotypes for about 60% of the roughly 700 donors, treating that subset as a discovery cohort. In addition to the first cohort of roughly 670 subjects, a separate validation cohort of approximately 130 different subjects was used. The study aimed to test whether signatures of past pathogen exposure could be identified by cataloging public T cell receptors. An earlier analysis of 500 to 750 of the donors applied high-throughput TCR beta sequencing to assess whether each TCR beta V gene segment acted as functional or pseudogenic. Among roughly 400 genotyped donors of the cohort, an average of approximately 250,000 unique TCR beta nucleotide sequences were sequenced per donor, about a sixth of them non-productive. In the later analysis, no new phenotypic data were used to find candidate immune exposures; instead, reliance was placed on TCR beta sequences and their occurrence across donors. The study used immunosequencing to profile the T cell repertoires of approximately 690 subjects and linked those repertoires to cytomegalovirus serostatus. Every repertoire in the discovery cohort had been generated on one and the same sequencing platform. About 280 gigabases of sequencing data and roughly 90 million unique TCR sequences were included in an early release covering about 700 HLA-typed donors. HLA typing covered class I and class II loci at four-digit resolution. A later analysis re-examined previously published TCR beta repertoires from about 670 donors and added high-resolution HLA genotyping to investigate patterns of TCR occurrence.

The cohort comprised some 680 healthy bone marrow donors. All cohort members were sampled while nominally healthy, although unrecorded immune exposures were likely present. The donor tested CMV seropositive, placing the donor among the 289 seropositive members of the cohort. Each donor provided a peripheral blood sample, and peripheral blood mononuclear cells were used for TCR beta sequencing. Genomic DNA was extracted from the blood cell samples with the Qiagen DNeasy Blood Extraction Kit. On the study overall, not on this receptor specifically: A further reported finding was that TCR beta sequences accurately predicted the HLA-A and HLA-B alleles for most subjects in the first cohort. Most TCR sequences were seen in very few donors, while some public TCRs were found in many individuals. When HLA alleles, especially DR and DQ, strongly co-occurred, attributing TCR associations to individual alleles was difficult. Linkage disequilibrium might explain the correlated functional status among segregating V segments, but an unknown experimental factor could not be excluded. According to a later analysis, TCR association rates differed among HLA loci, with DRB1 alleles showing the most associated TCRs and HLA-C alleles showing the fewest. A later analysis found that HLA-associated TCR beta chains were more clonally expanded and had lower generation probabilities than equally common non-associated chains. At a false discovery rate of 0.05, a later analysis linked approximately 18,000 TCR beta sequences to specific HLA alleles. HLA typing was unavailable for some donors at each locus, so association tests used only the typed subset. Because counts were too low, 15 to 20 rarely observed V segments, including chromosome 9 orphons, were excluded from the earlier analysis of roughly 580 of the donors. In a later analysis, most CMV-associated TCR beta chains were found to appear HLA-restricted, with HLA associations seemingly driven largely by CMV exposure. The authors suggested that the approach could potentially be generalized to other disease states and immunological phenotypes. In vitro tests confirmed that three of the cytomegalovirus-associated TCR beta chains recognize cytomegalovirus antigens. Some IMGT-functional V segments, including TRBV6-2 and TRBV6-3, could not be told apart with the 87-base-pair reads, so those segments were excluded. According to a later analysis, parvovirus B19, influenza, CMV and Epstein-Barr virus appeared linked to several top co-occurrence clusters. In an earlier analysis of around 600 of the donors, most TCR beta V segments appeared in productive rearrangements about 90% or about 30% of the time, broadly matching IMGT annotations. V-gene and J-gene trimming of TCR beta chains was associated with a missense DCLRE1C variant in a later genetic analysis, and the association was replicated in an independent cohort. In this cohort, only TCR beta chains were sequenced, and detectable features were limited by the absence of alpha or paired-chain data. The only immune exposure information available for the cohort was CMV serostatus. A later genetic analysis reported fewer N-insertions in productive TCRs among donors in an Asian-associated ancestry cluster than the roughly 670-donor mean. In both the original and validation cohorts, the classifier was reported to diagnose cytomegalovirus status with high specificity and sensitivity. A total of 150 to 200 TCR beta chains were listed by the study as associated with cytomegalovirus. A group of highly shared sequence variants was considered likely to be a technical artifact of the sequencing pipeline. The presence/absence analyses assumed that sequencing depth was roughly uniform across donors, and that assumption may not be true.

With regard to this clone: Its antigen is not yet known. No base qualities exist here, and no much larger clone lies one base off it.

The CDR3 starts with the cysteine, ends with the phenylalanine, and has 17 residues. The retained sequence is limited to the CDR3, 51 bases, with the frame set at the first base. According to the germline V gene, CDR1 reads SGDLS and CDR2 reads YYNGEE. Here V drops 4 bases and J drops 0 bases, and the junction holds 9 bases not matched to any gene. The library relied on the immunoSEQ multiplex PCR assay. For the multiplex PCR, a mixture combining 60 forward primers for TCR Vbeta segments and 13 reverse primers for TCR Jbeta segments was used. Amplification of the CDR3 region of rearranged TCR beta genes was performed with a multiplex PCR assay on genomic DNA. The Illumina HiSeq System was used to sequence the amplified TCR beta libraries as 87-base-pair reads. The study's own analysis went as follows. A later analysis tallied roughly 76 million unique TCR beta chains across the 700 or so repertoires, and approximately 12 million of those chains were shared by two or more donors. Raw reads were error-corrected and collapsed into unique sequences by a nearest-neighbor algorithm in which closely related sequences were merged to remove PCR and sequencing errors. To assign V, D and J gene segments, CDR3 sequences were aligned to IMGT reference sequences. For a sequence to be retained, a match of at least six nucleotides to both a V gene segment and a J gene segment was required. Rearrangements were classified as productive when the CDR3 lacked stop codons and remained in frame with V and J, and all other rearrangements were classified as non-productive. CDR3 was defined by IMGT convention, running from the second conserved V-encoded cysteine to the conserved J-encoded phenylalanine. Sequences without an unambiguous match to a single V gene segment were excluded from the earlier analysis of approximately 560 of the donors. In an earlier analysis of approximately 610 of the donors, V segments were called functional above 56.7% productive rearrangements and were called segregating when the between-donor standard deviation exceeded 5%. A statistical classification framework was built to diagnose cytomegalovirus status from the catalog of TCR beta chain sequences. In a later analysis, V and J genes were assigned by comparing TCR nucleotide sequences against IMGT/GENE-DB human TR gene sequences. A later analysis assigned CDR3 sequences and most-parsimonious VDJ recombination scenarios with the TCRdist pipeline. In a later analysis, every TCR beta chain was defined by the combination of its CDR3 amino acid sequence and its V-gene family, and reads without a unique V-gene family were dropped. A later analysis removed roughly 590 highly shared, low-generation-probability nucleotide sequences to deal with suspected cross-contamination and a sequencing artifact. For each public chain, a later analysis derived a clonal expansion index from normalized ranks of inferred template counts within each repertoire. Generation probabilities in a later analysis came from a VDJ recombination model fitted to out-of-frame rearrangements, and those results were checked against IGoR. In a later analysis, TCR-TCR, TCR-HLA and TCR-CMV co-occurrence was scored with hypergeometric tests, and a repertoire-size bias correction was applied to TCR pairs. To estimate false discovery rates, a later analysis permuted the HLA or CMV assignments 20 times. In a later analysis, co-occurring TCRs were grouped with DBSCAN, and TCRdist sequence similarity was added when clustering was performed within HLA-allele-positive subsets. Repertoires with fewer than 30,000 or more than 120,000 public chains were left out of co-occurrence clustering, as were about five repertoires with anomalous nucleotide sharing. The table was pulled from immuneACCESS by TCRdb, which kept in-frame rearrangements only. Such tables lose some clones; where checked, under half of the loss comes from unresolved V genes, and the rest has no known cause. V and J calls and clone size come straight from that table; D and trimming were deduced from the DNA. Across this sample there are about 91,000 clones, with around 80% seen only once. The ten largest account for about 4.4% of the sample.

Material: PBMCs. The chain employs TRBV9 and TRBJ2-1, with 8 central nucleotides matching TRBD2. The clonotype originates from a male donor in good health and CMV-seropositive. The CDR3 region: CASSPSGGISSYNEQFF. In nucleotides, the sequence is TGTGCCAGCAGCCCGAGCGGGGGCATTAGCTCCTACAATGAGCAGTTCTTC.